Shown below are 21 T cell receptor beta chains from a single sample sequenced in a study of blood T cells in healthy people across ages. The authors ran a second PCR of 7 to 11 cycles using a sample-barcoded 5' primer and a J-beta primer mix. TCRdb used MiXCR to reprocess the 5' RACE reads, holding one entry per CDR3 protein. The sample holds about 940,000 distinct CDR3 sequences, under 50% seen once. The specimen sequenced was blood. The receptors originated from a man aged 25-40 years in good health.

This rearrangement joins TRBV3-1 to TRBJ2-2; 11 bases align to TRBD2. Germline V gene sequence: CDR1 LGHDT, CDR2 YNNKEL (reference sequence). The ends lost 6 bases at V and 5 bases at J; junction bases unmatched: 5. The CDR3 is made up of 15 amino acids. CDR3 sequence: CASSGTSGVTGELFF. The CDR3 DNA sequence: TGTGCCAGCAGTGGGACTAGCGGAGTTACCGGGGAGCTGTTTTTT.

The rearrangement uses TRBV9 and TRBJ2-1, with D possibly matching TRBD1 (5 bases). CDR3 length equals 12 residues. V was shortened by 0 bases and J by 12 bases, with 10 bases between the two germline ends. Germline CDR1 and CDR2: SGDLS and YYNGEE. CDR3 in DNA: TGTGCCAGCAGCGTAGGAAGGGGCTCGCAGTTCTTC. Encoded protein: CASSVGRGSQFF.

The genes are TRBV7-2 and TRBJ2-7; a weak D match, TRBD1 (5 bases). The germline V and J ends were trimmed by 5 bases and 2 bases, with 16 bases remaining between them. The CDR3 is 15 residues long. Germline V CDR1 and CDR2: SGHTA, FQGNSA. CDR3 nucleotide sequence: TGTGCCAGCAGCCAGGGTTATTACGGAACCTACGAGCAGTACTTC. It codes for CASSQGYYGTYEQYF.

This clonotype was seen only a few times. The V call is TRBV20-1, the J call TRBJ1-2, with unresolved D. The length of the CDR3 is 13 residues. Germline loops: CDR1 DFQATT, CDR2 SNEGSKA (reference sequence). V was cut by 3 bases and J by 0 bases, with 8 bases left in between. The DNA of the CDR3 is TGCAGTGCTAGGGGGTCAGCTAACTATGGCTACACCTTC. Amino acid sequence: CSARGSANYGYTF.

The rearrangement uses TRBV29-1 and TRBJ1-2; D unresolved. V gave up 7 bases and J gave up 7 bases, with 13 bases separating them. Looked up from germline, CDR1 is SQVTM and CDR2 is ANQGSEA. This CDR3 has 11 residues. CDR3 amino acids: CSGGRATGYTF. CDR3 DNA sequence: TGCAGCGGTGGGAGGGCTACTGGCTACACCTTC.

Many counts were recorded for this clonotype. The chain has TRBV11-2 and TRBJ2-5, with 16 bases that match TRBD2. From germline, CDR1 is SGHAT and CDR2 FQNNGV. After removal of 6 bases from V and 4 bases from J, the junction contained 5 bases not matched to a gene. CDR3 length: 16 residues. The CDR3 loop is CASRGLAGGSVETQYF. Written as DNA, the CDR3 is TGTGCCAGCAGGGGACTAGCGGGGGGGTCGGTAGAGACCCAGTACTTC. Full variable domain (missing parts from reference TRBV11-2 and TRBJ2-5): EAGVAQSPRYKIIEKRQSVAFWCNPISGHATLYWYQQILGQGPKLLIQFQNNGVVDDSQLPKDRFSAERLKGVDSTLKIQPAKLEDSAVYLCASRGLAGGSVETQYFGPGTRLLVL.

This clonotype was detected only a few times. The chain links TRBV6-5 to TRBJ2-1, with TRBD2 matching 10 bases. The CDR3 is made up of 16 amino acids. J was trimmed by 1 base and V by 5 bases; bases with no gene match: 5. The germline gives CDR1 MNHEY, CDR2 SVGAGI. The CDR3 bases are TGTGCCAGCAGTCCTAGCGGGGGAATTTCCTACAATGAGCAGTTCTTC. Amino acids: CASSPSGGISYNEQFF.

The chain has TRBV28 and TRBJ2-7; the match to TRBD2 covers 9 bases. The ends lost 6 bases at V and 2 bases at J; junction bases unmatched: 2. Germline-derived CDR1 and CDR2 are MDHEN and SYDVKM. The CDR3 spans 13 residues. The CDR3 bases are TGTGCCAGCAGGCGGACTAGCGCCTACGAGCAGTACTTC. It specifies CASRRTSAYEQYF.

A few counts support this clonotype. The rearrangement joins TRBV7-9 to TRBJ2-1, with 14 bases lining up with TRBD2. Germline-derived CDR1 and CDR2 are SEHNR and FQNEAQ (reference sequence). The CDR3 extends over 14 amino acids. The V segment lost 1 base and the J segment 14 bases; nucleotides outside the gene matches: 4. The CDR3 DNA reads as TGTGCCAGCAGCTTAGAGGGACTAGCGGGGGTGAAGTTCTTC. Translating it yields CASSLEGLAGVKFF. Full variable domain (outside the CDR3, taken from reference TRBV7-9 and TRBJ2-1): DTGVSQNPRHKITKRGQNVTFRCDPISEHNRLYWYRQTLGQGPEFLTYFQNEAQLEKSRLLSDRFSAERPKGSFSTLEIQRTEQGDSAMYLCASSLEGLAGVKFFGPGTRLTVL.

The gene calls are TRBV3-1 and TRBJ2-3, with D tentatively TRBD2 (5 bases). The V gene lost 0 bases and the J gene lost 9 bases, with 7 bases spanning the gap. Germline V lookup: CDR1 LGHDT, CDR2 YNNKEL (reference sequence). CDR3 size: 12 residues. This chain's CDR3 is CASSQERATQYF. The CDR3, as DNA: TGTGCCAGCAGCCAAGAGAGGGCAACGCAGTATTTT.

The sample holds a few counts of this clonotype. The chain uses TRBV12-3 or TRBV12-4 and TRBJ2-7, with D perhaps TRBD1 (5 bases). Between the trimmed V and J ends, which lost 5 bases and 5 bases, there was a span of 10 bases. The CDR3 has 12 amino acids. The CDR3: CASSPGIHEQYF. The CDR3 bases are TGTGCCAGCAGTCCAGGGATACACGAGCAGTACTTC.

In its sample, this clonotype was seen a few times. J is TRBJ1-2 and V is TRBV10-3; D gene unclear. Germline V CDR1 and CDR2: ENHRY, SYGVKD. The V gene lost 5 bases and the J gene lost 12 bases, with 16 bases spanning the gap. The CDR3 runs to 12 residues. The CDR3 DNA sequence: TGTGCCATCAGTCTTAACACGGGAGGCCACACCTTC. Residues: CAISLNTGGHTF.

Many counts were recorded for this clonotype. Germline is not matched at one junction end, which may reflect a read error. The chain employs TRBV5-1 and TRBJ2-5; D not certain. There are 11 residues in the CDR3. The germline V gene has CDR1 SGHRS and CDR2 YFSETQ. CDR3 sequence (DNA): TGTGCCAGCAGACTGCAAGAGACCCAGTACTTC. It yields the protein CASRLQETQYF.

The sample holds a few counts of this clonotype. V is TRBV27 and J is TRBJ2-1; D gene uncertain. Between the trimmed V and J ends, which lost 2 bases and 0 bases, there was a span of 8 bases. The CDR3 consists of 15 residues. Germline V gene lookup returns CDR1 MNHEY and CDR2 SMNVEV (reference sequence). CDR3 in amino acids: CASSLKNPSYNEQFF. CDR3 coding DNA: TGTGCCAGCAGTTTAAAGAACCCCTCCTACAATGAGCAGTTCTTC.

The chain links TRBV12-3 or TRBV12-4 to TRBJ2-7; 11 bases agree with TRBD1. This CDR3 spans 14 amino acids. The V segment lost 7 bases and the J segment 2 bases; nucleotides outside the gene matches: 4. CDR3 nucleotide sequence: TGTGCCAGCACCCGGACAGGGGGCCCCTACGAGCAGTACTTC. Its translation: CASTRTGGPYEQYF.

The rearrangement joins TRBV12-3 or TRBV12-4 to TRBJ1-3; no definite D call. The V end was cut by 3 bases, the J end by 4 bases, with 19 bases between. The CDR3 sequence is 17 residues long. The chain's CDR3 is CASSFSISLVEGNTIYF. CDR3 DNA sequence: TGTGCCAGCAGTTTTTCCATCTCACTGGTGGAGGGAAACACCATATATTTT.

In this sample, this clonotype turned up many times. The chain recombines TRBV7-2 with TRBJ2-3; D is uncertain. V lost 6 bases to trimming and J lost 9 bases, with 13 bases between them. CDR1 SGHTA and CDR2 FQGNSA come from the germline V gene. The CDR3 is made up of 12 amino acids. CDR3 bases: TGTGCCAGCAGTAGCTCACAACGGACGCAGTATTTT. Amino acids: CASSSSQRTQYF. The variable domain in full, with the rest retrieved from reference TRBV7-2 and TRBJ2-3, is GAGVSQSPSNKVTEKGKDVELRCDPISGHTALYWYRQSLGQGLEFLIYFQGNSAPDKSGLPSDRFSAERTGGSVSTLTIQRTQQEDSAVYLCASSSSQRTQYFGPGTRLTVL.

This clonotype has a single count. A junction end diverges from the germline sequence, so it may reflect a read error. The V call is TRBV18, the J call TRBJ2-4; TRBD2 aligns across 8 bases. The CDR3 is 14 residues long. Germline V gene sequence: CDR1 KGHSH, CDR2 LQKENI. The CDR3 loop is CASSLAGQSDIKYF. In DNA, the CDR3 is TGTGCCAGCTCACTAGCGGGGCAATCCGACATTAAGTACTTC.

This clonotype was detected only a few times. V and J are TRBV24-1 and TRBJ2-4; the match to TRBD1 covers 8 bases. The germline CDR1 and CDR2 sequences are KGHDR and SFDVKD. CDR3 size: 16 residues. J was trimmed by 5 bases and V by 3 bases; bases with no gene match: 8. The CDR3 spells CATSDPRQGMENIQYF. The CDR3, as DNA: TGTGCCACCAGTGATCCCAGACAGGGGATGGAAAACATTCAGTACTTC.

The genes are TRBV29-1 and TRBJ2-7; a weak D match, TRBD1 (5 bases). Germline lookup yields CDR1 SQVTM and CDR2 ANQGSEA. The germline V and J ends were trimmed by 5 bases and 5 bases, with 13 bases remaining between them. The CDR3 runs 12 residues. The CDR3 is CSVIDSRHEQYF. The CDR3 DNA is TGCAGCGTTATCGACAGCCGGCACGAGCAGTACTTC.

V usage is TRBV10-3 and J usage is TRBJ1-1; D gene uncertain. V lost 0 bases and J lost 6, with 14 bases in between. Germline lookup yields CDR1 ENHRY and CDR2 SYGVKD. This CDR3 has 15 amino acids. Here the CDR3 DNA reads TGTGCCATCAGTGAGTCGCCAGGCCCTGAGGCTGAAGCTTTCTTT. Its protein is CAISESPGPEAEAFF.